The 29 T cell receptor beta chains below come from one sample, sequenced in a study of blood T cells in healthy people across ages (dated by TCRdb to between 2014 and 2017). Library generation was performed with 5' RACE. A second roughly 6 to 11 cycle PCR used a sample-barcoded 5' primer and a J-beta primer mix. TCRdb itself trimmed the public reads at Q25 with fastp, ran MiXCR and retained productive beta chains. Rows matching on CDR3 protein sequence are summarized as one entry with the most common DNA and genes. For this sample there are around 1,800,000 distinct CDR3 sequences; roughly two fifths appear just once. The ten top clones hold 23% of the sample. Sequences were obtained from blood. All receptors come from a human donor in good health.

This chain connects TRBV20-1 to TRBJ2-7; 13 nucleotides line up with TRBD2. CDR1 is DFQATT and CDR2 is SNEGSKA in the germline V gene (reference sequence). The length of the CDR3 is 14 residues. V shed 0 bases and J 9 bases; nucleotides not matched to a gene: 5. The CDR3 region has the DNA TGCAGTGCTAGAGATGGACTAGCGGGGGCATGGCAGTACTTC. Its protein is CSARDGLAGAWQYF.

V usage is TRBV29-1 and J usage is TRBJ1-2; TRBD1 aligns across 7 bases. V shed 4 bases, J shed 8 bases, and the junction held 7 bases outside the gene matches. There are 12 residues in the CDR3. CDR1 is SQVTM, CDR2 ANQGSEA, per germline. The CDR3 region is CSVVEGAQGYTF. The CDR3 DNA sequence: TGCAGCGTTGTTGAGGGGGCGCAGGGCTACACCTTC.

The rearrangement joins TRBV7-9 to TRBJ2-3; D is possibly TRBD2 (6 bases). Germline CDR1 reads SEHNR; CDR2 reads FQNEAQ (reference sequence). CDR3 length: 14 residues. V dropped 3 bases and J dropped 5 bases, with 12 bases sitting between them. The CDR3 region has the DNA TGTGCCAGCAGCTTTGAATTGGGGGGAGATACGCAGTATTTT. Amino acids: CASSFELGGDTQYF. Complete variable domain (other parts from reference TRBV7-9 and TRBJ2-3): DTGVSQNPRHKITKRGQNVTFRCDPISEHNRLYWYRQTLGQGPEFLTYFQNEAQLEKSRLLSDRFSAERPKGSFSTLEIQRTEQGDSAMYLCASSFELGGDTQYFGPGTRLTVL.

The sample holds a few counts of this clonotype. The CDR3 region is CASSLYSQRGFYEQYF. CDR3 DNA sequence: TGTGCCAGCAGCTTGTACTCCCAGCGGGGGTTCTACGAGCAGTACTTC. The rearrangement links TRBV5-5 to TRBJ2-7; 8 bases are a match to TRBD2. Germline trimming cut 1 base from V and 3 bases from J; bases unmatched to any gene: 9. Per the germline V gene, CDR1 is SGHKS and CDR2 is YYEKEE (reference sequence). There are 16 residues in the CDR3.

In the case of this clonotype: A read error is possible here, since a much larger clone lies one base away. The CDR3 coding sequence is TGTGCCAGCAGTTACGATAAGATCTACAATGAGCAGTACTTC. This codes for CASSYDKIYNEQYF. V is TRBV6-5 and J is TRBJ2-1; D remains unclear. The tail of the sequence fits TRBJ2-7 better, so the J call may be wrong. The CDR3 is 14 amino acids. Germline V lookup: CDR1 MNHEY, CDR2 SVGAGI.

The chain carries TRBV20-1 and TRBJ2-3; TRBD2 agrees at 7 bases. Germline values: CDR1 DFQATT, CDR2 SNEGSKA (reference sequence). V was pared by 3 bases and J by 2 bases, with 5 bases of the junction left unmatched. There are 14 residues in the CDR3. CDR3 bases: TGCAGTGCTAGCATAGCGGGCGACACAGATACGCAGTATTTT. Translated: CSASIAGDTDTQYF.

This clonotype was observed a few times. The CDR3 DNA reads as TGCAGCGTTGAAAAGGGGGCTGGCGTCACTGAAGCTTTCTTT. Translating it yields CSVEKGAGVTEAFF. The chain has TRBV29-1 and TRBJ1-1, with 7 bases identical to TRBD1. Germline V CDR1 and CDR2: SQVTM, ANQGSEA. After removal of 2 bases from V and 4 bases from J, the junction contained 7 bases not matched to a gene. The CDR3 totals 14 residues. Based on the CDR3 plus reference TRBV29-1 and TRBJ1-1, the full variable domain is SAVISQKPSRDICQRGTSLTIQCQVDSQVTMMFWYRQQPGQSLTLIATANQGSEATYESGFVIDKFPISRPNLTFSTLTVSNMSPEDSSIYLCSVEKGAGVTEAFFGQGTRLTVV.

This clonotype was counted between two and nine times. The chain joins TRBV16 to TRBJ1-1; no clear D gene. Germline V gives CDR1 KGHSY, CDR2 FQNENV. This CDR3 comprises 15 residues. Trimming removed 2 bases at V and 6 bases at J, with 16 bases between. CDR3 sequence reads: CASSQNVPPSAEAFF. The CDR3 DNA is TGTGCCAGCAGCCAAAACGTCCCGCCATCCGCTGAAGCTTTCTTT.

J is TRBJ2-1 and V is TRBV6-5; TRBD1 might be the D (6 bases). The CDR3 consists of 15 residues. Germline V gives CDR1 MNHEY, CDR2 SVGAGI. V was clipped by 6 bases and J by 4 bases, with 16 bases between them. The CDR3 DNA reads TGTGCCAGCAGAAAGGGACAAGGGGTTTACAATGAGCAGTTCTTC. Its translation is CASRKGQGVYNEQFF.

This chain links TRBV20-1 with TRBJ2-1; 7 positions agree with TRBD2. Germline loops: CDR1 DFQATT, CDR2 SNEGSKA (reference sequence). Unmatched junction bases numbered 11, after V lost 2 bases and J lost 7 bases. This CDR3 spans 15 amino acids. CDR3 bases: TGCAGTGCTAGAAGCCCCGGGACTAAGAGGAATGAGCAGTTCTTC. The encoded protein is CSARSPGTKRNEQFF.

As to this clonotype: The junction departs from germline at one end; a sequencing error may be responsible. The chain combines TRBV4-2 with TRBJ2-7; TRBD1 aligns across 7 bases. The germline CDR1 and CDR2 sequences are LGHNA and YNFKEQ. The CDR3 runs to 15 residues. The CDR3, as DNA: TGTACCAGCAGCCAAGAGCAGGGGGTCCTCTACGAGCAGTACTTC. Translating gives CTSSQEQGVLYEQYF.

This chain joins TRBV27 and TRBJ2-1, with D possibly TRBD2 on 6 matching bases. Germline V gene data show CDR1 as MNHEY and CDR2 as SMNVEV (reference sequence). V dropped 4 bases and J dropped 7 bases, with 14 bases sitting between them. This CDR3 region has 14 residues. Here the CDR3 reads CASSSPGDRNEQFF. In nucleotides, the CDR3 is TGTGCCAGCAGTTCCCCGGGGGACCGGAATGAGCAGTTCTTC.

The V gene is TRBV12-3 or TRBV12-4, the J gene TRBJ1-2; D uncertain. V was trimmed by 1 base and J by 12 bases, leaving 12 bases between them. There are 12 residues in the CDR3. The CDR3 loop reads CASSLGPGSDTF. The CDR3 coding sequence is TGTGCCAGCAGTTTAGGTCCCGGGAGTGACACCTTC.

The rearrangement links TRBV6-6 to TRBJ1-2; no reliable D call. In germline, CDR1 is MNHNY, CDR2 SVGAGI (reference sequence). The V end was cut by 5 bases, the J end by 5 bases, with 12 bases between. The CDR3 spans 13 residues. DNA for the CDR3: TGTGCCAGCAGTCCCGGGAATCTATATGGCTACACCTTC. It yields the protein CASSPGNLYGYTF.

This chain joins TRBV11-2 and TRBJ2-1; TRBD2 agrees at 10 bases. V trimming: 5 bases; J trimming: 0 bases; junction bases outside the gene matches: 13. Germline CDR1 SGHAT, CDR2 FQNNGV. The CDR3 covers 19 residues. DNA for the CDR3: TGTGCCAGCAGCCAACTCTTTAGCGGGGGGATAAGCTCCTACAATGAGCAGTTCTTC. Translated: CASSQLFSGGISSYNEQFF.

This clonotype was observed a handful of times. J is TRBJ1-1 and V is TRBV10-3; D possibly corresponds to TRBD1 (6 bases). This CDR3 is 12 amino acids long. The V gene lost 6 bases and the J gene lost 3 bases, with 8 bases spanning the gap. CDR1 ENHRY and CDR2 SYGVKD come from the germline V gene. Here the CDR3 reads CAIRTGDTEAFF. The DNA for the CDR3 is TGTGCCATCAGGACAGGAGACACTGAAGCTTTCTTT.

The genes are TRBV5-6 and TRBJ2-4; D call uncertain. The last part of the DNA fits TRBJ2-7 better; the J call may be wrong. CDR3 length: 13 residues. CDR1 is SGHDT, CDR2 YYEEEE, per germline. CDR3 loop: CASSPLVPHEQYF. DNA of the CDR3: TGTGCCAGCAGCCCCCTTGTCCCCCACGAGCAGTACTTC.

The chain is built from TRBV13 and TRBJ2-1; the match to TRBD1 covers 10 bases. The CDR3 length is 16 residues. The ends lost 3 bases at V and 9 bases at J; junction bases unmatched: 11. In germline, CDR1 is PRHDT, CDR2 FYEKMQ (reference sequence). The DNA of the CDR3 is TGTGCCAGCAGCTTCCGGGACAGGGGCCCAATCGGTGAGCAGTTCTTC. It yields the protein CASSFRDRGPIGEQFF.

The chain combines TRBV7-9 with TRBJ2-7; 8 bases line up with TRBD1. In germline, CDR1 is SEHNR, CDR2 FQNEAQ (reference sequence). Trimming at V came to 9 bases and at J to 6 bases, leaving 4 bases not matched to a gene. CDR3 length: 11 residues. The CDR3 spells CASDRGGEQYF. CDR3 coding DNA: TGTGCCAGTGACAGGGGCGGCGAGCAGTACTTC.

For this clonotype: Its ends do not fully match the called genes, so a read error is possible. The chain has TRBV28 and TRBJ1-1; D is ambiguous. The germline V gene encodes CDR1 MDHEN and CDR2 SYDVKM. The CDR3 is 16 residues long. The CDR3 spells CASSPANQARNTEAFF. The DNA of the CDR3 is TGTGCCAGCAGTCCAGCCAACCAGGCTCGGAACACTGAGGCTTTCTTT.

The chain joins TRBV5-1 to TRBJ1-1, with 7 bases fitting TRBD1. Germline CDR1 reads SGHRS; CDR2 reads YFSETQ. The CDR3 extends over 18 amino acids. Germline trimming cut 0 bases from V and 5 bases from J; bases unmatched to any gene: 16. CDR3 DNA sequence: TGCGCCAGCAGCTTGGCCGTGGGACAGATAATGGGGTGGACTGAAGCTTTCTTT. Protein sequence: CASSLAVGQIMGWTEAFF. Based on the CDR3 plus reference TRBV5-1 and TRBJ1-1, the full variable domain is KAGVTQTPRYLIKTRGQQVTLSCSPISGHRSVSWYQQTPGQGLQFLFEYFSETQRNKGNFPGRFSGRQFSNSRSEMNVSTLELGDSALYLCASSLAVGQIMGWTEAFFGQGTRLTVV.

J is TRBJ1-1 and V is TRBV7-2, with D maybe TRBD1 (5 bases). The CDR3 consists of 14 residues. Germline values: CDR1 SGHTA, CDR2 FQGNSA. Trimming shortened V by 4 bases and J by 6 bases, and 15 bases separated the two germline ends. CDR3 in DNA: TGTGCCAGCAGCTCAAGGTACGGGGGTCCTGAAGCTTTCTTT. Its protein is CASSSRYGGPEAFF. The full variable domain, in which reference TRBV7-2 and TRBJ1-1 provide the parts outside the CDR3, is GAGVSQSPSNKVTEKGKDVELRCDPISGHTALYWYRQSLGQGLEFLIYFQGNSAPDKSGLPSDRFSAERTGGSVSTLTIQRTQQEDSAVYLCASSSRYGGPEAFFGQGTRLTVV.

The chain links TRBV7-2 to TRBJ2-3, with D possibly matching TRBD2 (5 bases). Germline CDR1 SGHTA, CDR2 FQGNSA. V lost 4 bases to trimming and J lost 2 bases, with 16 bases between them. The CDR3 has 16 amino acids. CDR3 sequence reads: CASSSLARIITDTQYF. CDR3 bases: TGTGCCAGCAGCTCCCTAGCCAGGATTATCACAGATACGCAGTATTTT. Full variable domain (missing parts from reference TRBV7-2 and TRBJ2-3): GAGVSQSPSNKVTEKGKDVELRCDPISGHTALYWYRQSLGQGLEFLIYFQGNSAPDKSGLPSDRFSAERTGGSVSTLTIQRTQQEDSAVYLCASSSLARIITDTQYFGPGTRLTVL.

The chain links TRBV7-3 to TRBJ2-1, with 7 bases identical to TRBD2. V lost 5 bases, J lost 9 bases, and 7 bases stayed unmatched. CDR3 size: 13 residues. CDR1 SGHTA and CDR2 FQGTGA come from the germline V gene. In nucleotides, the CDR3 is TGTGCCAGCAGCCGGACTAGAGGAGGTGAGCAGTTCTTC. Translated: CASSRTRGGEQFF.

This clonotype has just a few counts. CDR3 bases: TGTGCCAGCAGCCTGTACTCGGAGGGCGAGCAGTACTTC. It codes for CASSLYSEGEQYF. The chain has TRBV5-5 and TRBJ2-7, with TRBD2 as a possible D gene (6 bases). CDR1 and CDR2 from the germline V gene are SGHKS and YYEKEE (reference sequence). The CDR3 has 13 residues. With 4 bases removed from V and 6 bases from J, the gap between germline ends came to 14 bases.

The genes are TRBV7-9 and TRBJ2-5; D gene unclear. The V gene lost 1 base and the J gene lost 3 bases, with 15 bases spanning the gap. Germline lookup yields CDR1 SEHNR and CDR2 FQNEAQ (reference sequence). This CDR3 is built from 16 residues. CDR3 DNA: TGTGCCAGCAGCTTAGAGATCCAATCTTGGGAAGAGACCCAGTACTTC. Amino acids: CASSLEIQSWEETQYF.

In its sample, this clonotype was seen a few times. The rearrangement uses TRBV7-2 and TRBJ2-3; 7 positions match TRBD1. The germline gives CDR1 SGHTA, CDR2 FQGNSA. J was trimmed by 1 base and V by 5 bases; bases with no gene match: 9. The CDR3 runs to 16 residues. CDR3 loop: CASSKTGVWGTDTQYF. CDR3 in DNA: TGTGCCAGCAGCAAAACAGGGGTGTGGGGCACAGATACGCAGTATTTT.

This clonotype was seen only a few times. The chain combines TRBV6-6 with TRBJ2-1; D uncertain. The CDR3 has 11 amino acids. Trimming took off 2 bases at V and 10 bases at J, with 6 bases between the two ends. Germline-derived CDR1 and CDR2 are MNHNY and SVGAGI (reference sequence). CDR3 DNA sequence: TGTGCCAGCAGTTACCAGGAAGAGCAGTTCTTC. This translates into CASSYQEEQFF.

In its sample, this clonotype was seen a few times. This chain joins TRBV5-1 and TRBJ2-5, with a weak D call TRBD2 (7 bases). This CDR3 is built from 18 residues. Trimming left V 4 bases short and J 3 bases short, with 25 bases between. Germline V gene sequence: CDR1 SGHRS, CDR2 YFSETQ. CDR3 protein: CASSPHLTTRGAKETQYF. CDR3 bases: TGCGCCAGCAGCCCACACCTGACTACACGGGGGGCAAAAGAGACCCAGTACTTC.